These 14 T cell receptor beta chains originate from one sample sequenced in a study of cytomegalovirus exposure and HLA in healthy donors. It was with 60 Vbeta and 13 Jbeta primers that the PCR ran. Method: immunoSEQ multiplex PCR; TCRdb's copy keeps in-frame clones and lacks some. The profile shows approximately 100,000 clones, around 80% of them singletons. The source material was PBMCs. The receptors were gathered from a female donor in good health and CMV-seropositive.

The chain couples TRBV28 to TRBJ1-2, with 10 bases identical to TRBD1. Germline CDR1 is MDHEN and CDR2 is SYDVKM. The CDR3 runs to 14 residues. Unmatched junction bases numbered 4, after V lost 5 bases and J lost 4 bases. The CDR3: CASSRDRGPYGYTF. Here the CDR3 DNA reads TGTGCCAGCAGTAGAGACAGGGGGCCCTATGGCTACACCTTC.

The V gene is TRBV6-6, the J gene TRBJ1-2; possibly TRBD1 for D (5 bases). Germline-derived CDR1 and CDR2 are MNHNY and SVGAGI (reference sequence). V was clipped by 6 bases and J by 0 bases, with 8 bases between them. The CDR3 covers 13 residues. This CDR3 reads CASSIRANYGYTF. CDR3 DNA: TGTGCCAGCAGCATCAGGGCTAACTATGGCTACACCTTC.

A note on this clone: Other DNA variants within this sample encode the same CDR3. The chain uses TRBV4-2 and TRBJ2-3; a weak D match, TRBD2 (6 bases). V shed 0 bases and J shed 1 base, with 11 bases lying between them. The CDR3 contains 16 residues. From germline, CDR1 is LGHNA and CDR2 YNFKEQ. CDR3 nucleotides: TGTGCCAGCAGCCAAGATCCAGCGGGTGGCACAGATACGCAGTATTTT. Amino acid sequence: CASSQDPAGGTDTQYF.

This clone was recorded once. The chain employs TRBV19 and TRBJ2-1; a possible D gene is TRBD1 (6 bases). CDR3 length equals 15 residues. V shed 3 bases and J shed 0 bases, with 9 bases lying between them. Per the germline V gene, CDR1 is LNHDA and CDR2 is SQIVND (reference sequence). The CDR3 reads CASSIGQSSYNEQFF. CDR3 bases: TGTGCCAGTAGTATTGGACAGAGCTCCTACAATGAGCAGTTCTTC.

This chain connects TRBV9 to TRBJ2-6; D remains ambiguous. Trimming shortened V by 0 bases and J by 1 base, and 5 bases separated the two germline ends. The CDR3 is made up of 15 amino acids. Germline values: CDR1 SGDLS, CDR2 YYNGEE. For the CDR3, the DNA is TGTGCCAGCAGCGTAGACGCGTCTGGGGCCAACGTCCTGACTTTC. This sequence encodes CASSVDASGANVLTF.

V gene TRBV6-6 combines with J gene TRBJ1-2; TRBD1 is a possible D gene (5 bases). V lost 7 bases, J lost 4 bases, and 10 bases lay in between. The CDR3 sequence is 12 residues long. The germline V gene has CDR1 MNHNY and CDR2 SVGAGI (reference sequence). The CDR3 loop is CASTPDSYGYTF. CDR3 sequence (DNA): TGTGCCAGCACCCCAGACAGCTATGGCTACACCTTC.

This rearrangement joins TRBV6-1 to TRBJ2-5; maybe TRBD2 (6 bases). The V gene's germline CDR1 is MNHNS and CDR2 SASEGT. Between the trimmed V and J ends, which lost 5 bases and 5 bases, there was a span of 15 bases. This CDR3 has 14 amino acids. The CDR3 spells CASSTPARGETQYF. As DNA, the CDR3 is TGTGCCAGCAGTACCCCGGCCCGGGGGGAGACCCAGTACTTC.

In DNA, the CDR3 is TGTGCCAGCAGCGTCGGTCAAGGGGGCCCCTATGGCTACACCTTC. Translating it yields CASSVGQGGPYGYTF. This chain links TRBV9 with TRBJ1-2, with 7 positions matching TRBD1. There are 15 residues in the CDR3. J gave up 4 bases and V 2 bases, and 8 bases lay outside the gene matches. CDR1 is SGDLS, CDR2 YYNGEE, per germline.

This chain links TRBV7-6 with TRBJ2-1; D is perhaps TRBD2 (5 bases). V lost 8 bases and J 6 bases, leaving 14 bases between the germline ends. Per the germline V gene, CDR1 is SGHVS and CDR2 is FNYEAQ. CDR3 length equals 13 residues. For the CDR3, the DNA is TGTGCCAGCGCTAAGCCGACTACCAATGAGCAGTTCTTC. Translated: CASAKPTTNEQFF.

This clone occurred a few times. The chain uses TRBV9 and TRBJ2-3; TRBD2 agrees at 13 bases. Trimming removed 6 bases from V and 3 bases from J; junction bases left unmatched: 10. This CDR3 has 17 residues. CDR1 SGDLS and CDR2 YYNGEE come from the germline V gene. Here the CDR3 reads CASNPAGLAGETDTQYF. The CDR3 coding sequence is TGTGCCAGCAACCCCGCAGGACTAGCGGGGGAGACAGATACGCAGTATTTT.

Of note for this clone: An end of the junction differs from the germline gene, which may be a read error. This chain joins TRBV7-7 and TRBJ2-7; D remains ambiguous. The germline V gene encodes CDR1 SSHAT and CDR2 FNYEAQ (reference sequence). CDR3 length: 13 amino acids. The CDR3 nucleotides read TGTGCTAGCAGTTTTACCTACAGAGACGAGCAGTACTTC. Translation gives CASSFTYRDEQYF.

This CDR3 reads CASSPPNRQNIQYF. In DNA, the CDR3 is TGTGCCAGCAGCCCCCCCAACAGGCAAAACATTCAGTACTTC. J is TRBJ2-4 and V is TRBV7-2; D is possibly TRBD1 (5 bases). Germline CDR1 and CDR2: SGHTA and FQGNSA. The CDR3 has 14 residues. V was pared by 5 bases and J by 5 bases, with 13 bases between.

This chain connects TRBV7-9 to TRBJ2-1, with D possibly being TRBD1 (8 bases). This CDR3 is 16 amino acids long. V dropped 5 bases and J dropped 9 bases, with 23 bases sitting between them. Germline V gene lookup returns CDR1 SEHNR and CDR2 FQNEAQ (reference sequence). In nucleotides, the CDR3 is TGTGCCAGCAGCGTTACAGGGGGAAGCGGGGTCCGTGAGCAGTTCTTC. The encoded protein is CASSVTGGSGVREQFF. The variable domain in full, completed from reference TRBV7-9 and TRBJ2-1, reads DTGVSQNPRHKITKRGQNVTFRCDPISEHNRLYWYRQTLGQGPEFLTYFQNEAQLEKSRLLSDRFSAERPKGSFSTLEIQRTEQGDSAMYLCASSVTGGSGVREQFFGPGTRLTVL.

The rearrangement links TRBV29-1 to TRBJ1-2, with D hard to call. The V gene's germline CDR1 is SQVTM and CDR2 ANQGSEA. The CDR3 sequence is 11 residues long. V was pared by 6 bases and J by 4 bases, with 9 bases between. CDR3 bases: TGCAGCGTGGCTGAGGTCTATGGCTACACCTTC. It specifies CSVAEVYGYTF. Full variable domain (missing parts from reference TRBV29-1 and TRBJ1-2): SAVISQKPSRDICQRGTSLTIQCQVDSQVTMMFWYRQQPGQSLTLIATANQGSEATYESGFVIDKFPISRPNLTFSTLTVSNMSPEDSSIYLCSVAEVYGYTFGSGTRLTVV.